The 19 T cell receptor beta chains below come from one sample, sequenced in a study of T cell responses to AZD1222 COVID-19 vaccine. Sequenced by immunoSEQ multiplex PCR; TCRdb stores in-frame clones only, minus some. This repertoire shows about 110,000 clones, roughly 86% found once; its top ten account for around 3.2%. Source: peripheral blood, taken on day 0 of AZD1222 vaccination. All receptors derive from an adult in good health.

In its sample, this clone was seen once. The chain joins TRBV12-3 or TRBV12-4 to TRBJ1-5, with D possibly matching TRBD1 (5 bases). Trimming left V 2 bases short and J 4 bases short, with 6 bases between. This CDR3 comprises 13 residues. CDR3 DNA sequence: TGTGCCAGCAGTTTACAGGGTAATCAGCCCCAGCATTTT. Residues: CASSLQGNQPQHF.

The chain has TRBV4-1 and TRBJ1-6; the D is unclear. This CDR3 has 17 amino acids. V lost 0 bases and J lost 8, with 17 bases in between. Germline loops: CDR1 MGHRA, CDR2 YSYEKL. The CDR3 spells CASSQDLTPWGYSPLHF. CDR3 DNA sequence: TGCGCCAGCAGCCAAGATCTCACACCTTGGGGTTATTCACCCCTCCACTTT.

This clone appeared a single time. The chain carries TRBV30 and TRBJ2-4; D is unresolved. The CDR3 is 16 amino acids. Per the germline V gene, CDR1 is GTSNPN and CDR2 is SVGIG (reference sequence). The V end lost 0 bases, the J end lost 0 bases, and 12 bases lay between the germline ends. CDR3: CAWSVGSNLAKNIQYF. The CDR3 DNA reads TGTGCCTGGAGTGTGGGTAGTAATCTAGCCAAAAACATTCAGTACTTC.

V is TRBV6-5 and J is TRBJ2-7; 7 bases fit TRBD1. The CDR3 is 15 amino acids. Germline V lookup: CDR1 MNHEY, CDR2 SVGAGI. The V segment lost 2 bases and the J segment 2 bases; nucleotides outside the gene matches: 6. CDR3 protein: CASSYGEGAPYEQYF. CDR3 DNA: TGTGCCAGCAGTTACGGAGAGGGGGCCCCCTACGAGCAGTACTTC.

The chain links TRBV19 to TRBJ2-1, with D tentatively TRBD1 (5 bases). This CDR3 contains 15 residues. The V end was cut by 0 bases, the J end by 0 bases, with 6 bases between. Germline assignment: CDR1 LNHDA and CDR2 SQIVND (reference sequence). The CDR3 DNA is TGTGCCAGTAGTATAGACAGGGACTCCTACAATGAGCAGTTCTTC. Translated: CASSIDRDSYNEQFF.

The gene calls are TRBV7-3 and TRBJ2-1; 9 positions match TRBD1. The V segment lost 4 bases and the J segment 7 bases; nucleotides outside the gene matches: 2. Germline CDR1 reads SGHTA; CDR2 reads FQGTGA. The CDR3 extends over 13 amino acids. CDR3 coding DNA: TGTGCCAGCAGCTCGGGACAGGGTAATGAGCAGTTCTTC. Its translation: CASSSGQGNEQFF.

The chain has TRBV4-1 and TRBJ1-4, with a weak D call TRBD1 (5 bases). V was clipped by 6 bases and J by 0 bases, with 14 bases between them. The CDR3 has 16 amino acids. Germline CDR1 is MGHRA and CDR2 is YSYEKL. CDR3 region: CASSGRTTATNEKLFF. The CDR3 bases are TGCGCCAGCAGTGGTCGGACAACAGCAACTAATGAAAAACTGTTTTTT.

In this sample, this clone turned up once. The CDR3 DNA follows: TGTGCCAGCAGTATGAGGGTTTTAGGAACCGGGGAGCTGTTTTTT. Amino acids: CASSMRVLGTGELFF. The V and J genes are TRBV6-5 and TRBJ2-2; weak D call: TRBD2 (5 bases). The V end was cut by 5 bases, the J end by 5 bases, with 15 bases between. In germline, CDR1 is MNHEY, CDR2 SVGAGI. The CDR3 is 15 residues long.

Comment on this clone: Other DNA variants within this sample encode the same CDR3. V is TRBV18 and J is TRBJ1-2, with TRBD1 identical over 7 bases. Germline loops: CDR1 KGHSH, CDR2 LQKENI. There are 13 residues in the CDR3. V shed 2 bases, J shed 3 bases, and the junction held 0 bases outside the gene matches. CDR3 DNA: TGTGCCAGCTCACCAGACAGGGACTATGGCTACACCTTC. It codes for CASSPDRDYGYTF.

The chain uses TRBV6-4 and TRBJ1-2; 11 positions agree with TRBD1. This CDR3 is built from 18 residues. The trim removed 0 bases at V and 4 bases at J, leaving 10 bases unmatched. Germline V gives CDR1 MRHNA, CDR2 SNTAGT. The chain's CDR3 is CASSDSWTGGAGSYGYTF. CDR3 coding DNA: TGTGCCAGCAGTGACTCCTGGACAGGGGGCGCCGGCTCCTATGGCTACACCTTC.

This clone was seen at least ten times. For the CDR3, the DNA is TGCGCCAGCAGCCCCAGAGGTGGCTCGTCGAGCACTGAAGCTTTCTTT. Protein: CASSPRGGSSSTEAFF. This sequence joins TRBV5-1 and TRBJ1-1; no reliable D call. V was pared by 4 bases and J by 4 bases, with 20 bases between. From germline, CDR1 is SGHRS and CDR2 YFSETQ. The CDR3 runs to 16 residues.

V gene TRBV6-5 combines with J gene TRBJ2-3; D not certain. The V end lost 5 bases, the J end lost 2 bases, and 11 bases lay between the germline ends. Germline-derived CDR1 and CDR2 are MNHEY and SVGAGI. The CDR3 has 14 amino acids. The CDR3 region is CASSRRPYTDTQYF. The DNA for the CDR3 is TGTGCCAGCAGTCGCAGGCCGTACACAGATACGCAGTATTTT.

The rearrangement links TRBV5-1 to TRBJ1-1; possible D gene TRBD1, 5 bases. This CDR3 is built from 14 residues. V lost 0 bases to trimming and J lost 1 base, with 7 bases between them. Germline V lookup: CDR1 SGHRS, CDR2 YFSETQ. For the CDR3, the DNA is TGCGCCAGCAGCTTGGGGGGACGGAACACTGAAGCTTTCTTT. This encodes CASSLGGRNTEAFF.

J is TRBJ1-2 and V is TRBV6-1; weak D call: TRBD1 (5 bases). Germline V gene lookup returns CDR1 MNHNS and CDR2 SASEGT. Trimming took off 3 bases at V and 5 bases at J, with 10 bases between the two ends. The CDR3 totals 13 residues. The CDR3 DNA sequence: TGTGCCAGCAGTGAGTCTACAGGTTATGGCTACACCTTC. Protein sequence: CASSESTGYGYTF.

The rearrangement uses TRBV3-1 (or the pseudogene TRBV3-2) and TRBJ2-5; D gene uncertain. There are 10 residues in the CDR3. Trimming took off 1 base at V and 10 bases at J, with 4 bases between the two ends. The germline V gene has CDR1 LGHDT and CDR2 YNNKEL (reference sequence). CDR3 nucleotides: TGTGCCAGCAGCCAAGGGGACCAGTACTTC. This encodes CASSQGDQYF.

The chain recombines TRBV4-1 with TRBJ1-5, with D uncertain. Trimming cost V 0 bases and J 0 bases, with 12 bases left between them. CDR3 length equals 17 residues. In germline, CDR1 is MGHRA, CDR2 YSYEKL. CDR3 amino acids: CASSQDGGFNSNQPQHF. The CDR3 nucleotides are TGCGCCAGCAGCCAAGATGGAGGATTCAATAGCAATCAGCCCCAGCATTTT.

The chain is built from TRBV11-1 and TRBJ1-5; the match to TRBD1 covers 8 bases. CDR3 length: 13 residues. CDR1 is SGHAT, CDR2 FQDESV, per germline (reference sequence). With 5 bases clipped from V and 7 bases from J, the junction kept 4 bases outside the gene matches. This CDR3 reads CASSQDRAQPQHF. The DNA of the CDR3 is TGTGCCAGCAGCCAGGACAGGGCCCAGCCCCAGCATTTT.

The rearrangement links TRBV28 to TRBJ1-4, with D perhaps TRBD1 (5 bases). Trimming stripped 6 bases from V and 8 bases from J, with 19 bases between. The CDR3 length is 15 residues. Looked up from germline, CDR1 is MDHEN and CDR2 is SYDVKM. The CDR3 DNA sequence: TGTGCCAGCAGCCCCCTCGGGGCGGGGAGGGAAAAACTGTTTTTT. Translating it yields CASSPLGAGREKLFF.

The chain recombines TRBV6-5 with TRBJ2-3; the D gene is possibly TRBD1 (5 bases). Per the germline V gene, CDR1 is MNHEY and CDR2 is SVGAGI. Trimming shortened V by 0 bases and J by 3 bases, and 10 bases separated the two germline ends. CDR3 length equals 15 residues. CDR3 in amino acids: CASSYSRQLTDTQYF. The CDR3, as DNA: TGTGCCAGCAGTTACTCCCGACAGCTAACAGATACGCAGTATTTT.